This T cell receptor beta chain is from a study of shared clonotypes between healthy human individuals. This CDR3 is 13 amino acids long. The ends were cut back, 1 base at V and 9 bases at J, with 11 bases in the middle. Germline V gives CDR1 SGDLS, CDR2 YYNGEE. Sequencing used immunoSEQ multiplex PCR; TCRdb keeps in-frame clones, though not all of them. Counted here are about 1.4 million clones, roughly 96% occurring once; the ten biggest clones make up over 1%. The TCR originated in a man younger than 40 in good health. The V and J genes are TRBV9 and TRBJ2-1, with D maybe TRBD2 (6 bases). The material sequenced was naive CD4+ T cells sorted from blood. Subset reported: CD45RA+ positively selected. The CDR3 region has the DNA TGTGCCAGCAGCGTACTCGGGAGTGGTGAGCAGTTCTTC. The encoded protein is CASSVLGSGEQFF.